The text below deals with one T cell receptor (beta chain). The specificity of this receptor is unknown. No base-level quality is on record; no much larger clone is a single base apart. Relative to germline, V is missing 6 bases and J is missing 5 bases, with 10 bases of the junction outside any gene match. Spanning cysteine to phenylalanine, the CDR3 consists of 15 amino acids. Only CDR3 DNA remains: 45 bases, in frame from the first base. Sequences MNHEY (CDR1) and SVGAGI (CDR2) are obtained from the germline V gene. The entry originates in a study of cytomegalovirus exposure and HLA in healthy donors (dated 2017 in TCRdb). Regarding the study in general: In an earlier analysis of several hundred of the donors, 250 to 350 Gb of sequence data and approximately 120 million unique TCR beta sequences from about 190 million T cells were reported. Roughly 300 gigabases of sequencing data and 70 million to 95 million unique TCR sequences made up an early release that covered some 640 HLA-typed donors. Among the approximately 400 genotyped donors, approximately 82% belonged to the genetic ancestry cluster associated with self-reported Caucasian donors. The study aimed to test whether cataloging public T cell receptors could reveal signatures of past pathogen exposure. The study profiled the T cell repertoires of approximately 700 subjects by immunosequencing and related them to cytomegalovirus serostatus. A separate validation cohort of about 110 different subjects was used in addition to the approximately 640-subject first cohort. High-throughput TCR immunosequencing, statistical association of individual TCRs with disease status, and machine learning were combined to predict cytomegalovirus infection status. A later analysis re-analyzed previously published TCR beta repertoires from 660 or so donors and added high-resolution HLA genotyping to study TCR occurrence patterns. The later analysis used no new phenotypic data to find candidate immune exposures, relying instead on TCR beta sequences and their occurrence across donors. To decide whether each TCR beta V gene segment behaved as functional or pseudogenic, an earlier analysis of some 580 of the donors relied on high-throughput TCR beta sequencing. Donor age, sex, ethnicity and CMV serostatus were collected together with the repertoire data. A later genetic analysis took genome-wide SNP genotypes for about 55% of the roughly 670 donors and used that subset as a discovery cohort. All discovery cohort repertoires had been generated using a single sequencing platform. Class I and class II HLA loci were covered by the typing at four-digit resolution. The number of typed donors differed by locus: 629-630 for A, B, C, DRB1 and DQB1; approximately 520 for DQA1; 606 for DPA1; and some 430 for DPB1. Five DR-DQ haplotypes were treated as single units for association and clustering because of strong linkage in the cohort. On average, over 200,000 unique TCR beta nucleotide sequences were sequenced per donor among fewer than 500 genotyped donors of the cohort, with 15% to 20% of those sequences being non-productive. Here is what the overall study found, with its caveats: The presence/absence analyses assumed that sequencing depth was roughly uniform across donors, and that assumption may not be true. Immune exposure information for the cohort was limited to CMV serostatus. Across donors, most TCR sequences were observed very rarely, whereas some public TCRs were present in many individuals. Assigning TCR associations to individual alleles was difficult when HLA alleles, especially DR and DQ, strongly co-occurred. This cohort had only TCR beta chains sequenced, and the lack of alpha or paired-chain data limited which features could be detected. Because counts were too low, about 18 rarely observed V segments, including chromosome 9 orphons, were excluded from the earlier analysis of roughly 580 of the donors. Because some donors lacked HLA typing at each locus, the association tests relied only on the typed subset. An association between a missense DCLRE1C variant and V-gene and J-gene trimming of TCR beta chains was found in a later genetic analysis and replicated in an independent cohort. Some IMGT-functional V segments, including TRBV6-2 and TRBV6-3, could not be told apart with the 87-base-pair reads, so those segments were excluded. In a later analysis, TCR association rates were found to vary across HLA loci, with the most associated TCRs seen for DRB1 alleles and the fewest for HLA-C alleles. The study gave a list of 150 to 200 TCR beta chains associated with cytomegalovirus. Compared with the approximately 670-donor mean, donors in an Asian-associated ancestry cluster had fewer N-insertions in productive TCRs, according to a later genetic analysis. The sequencing pipeline was judged likely to have produced a cluster of highly shared sequence variants as a technical artifact. Correlated functional status among segregating V segments might be attributable to linkage disequilibrium, but an unknown experimental factor could not be ruled out. It was suggested by the authors that the approach could potentially be generalized to other disease states and immunological phenotypes. Broadly in line with IMGT annotations, most TCR beta V segments showed up in productive rearrangements about 90% or about 30% of the time in an earlier analysis of 450 to 600 of the donors. A later analysis found that HLA-associated TCR beta chains were more clonally expanded and had lower generation probabilities than equally common non-associated chains. In vitro tests confirmed that a few of the cytomegalovirus-associated TCR beta chains recognize cytomegalovirus antigens. A later analysis associated 15,000 to 20,000 TCR beta sequences with specific HLA alleles at a false discovery rate of 0.05. According to a later analysis, parvovirus B19, influenza, CMV and Epstein-Barr virus appeared linked to several top co-occurrence clusters. A further reported finding was that TCR beta sequences accurately predicted the HLA-A and HLA-B alleles for most subjects in the first cohort. According to a later analysis, most CMV-associated TCR beta chains appeared to be HLA-restricted, and the HLA associations seemed to be driven largely by CMV exposure. The classifier was reported to diagnose cytomegalovirus status with high specificity and sensitivity in both the original and validation cohorts.

To prepare the library, the immunoSEQ multiplex PCR assay was applied. A mixture of 60 forward primers for TCR Vbeta segments and 13 reverse primers for TCR Jbeta segments was used in the multiplex PCR. The CDR3 region of rearranged TCR beta genes was amplified from genomic DNA by a multiplex PCR assay. The amplified TCR beta libraries were sequenced on the Illumina HiSeq System as 87-base-pair reads. Turning to the authors' computational methods: A later analysis tallied about 77 million unique TCR beta chains across the 650 to 750 repertoires, and 10 million to 11 million of those chains were shared by two or more donors. Raw reads were error-corrected and collapsed into unique sequences by a nearest-neighbor algorithm in which closely related sequences were merged to remove PCR and sequencing errors. CDR3 sequences were aligned to IMGT reference sequences to assign V, D and J gene segments. For a sequence to be retained, a match of at least six nucleotides to both a V gene segment and a J gene segment was required. A rearrangement was called productive if the CDR3 had no stop codons and remained in frame with V and J, and every other rearrangement was called non-productive. Following IMGT convention, CDR3 was defined as the stretch from the second conserved V-encoded cysteine up to the conserved J-encoded phenylalanine. In an earlier analysis of more than 550 of the donors, sequences lacking an unambiguous match to a single V gene segment were excluded. In an earlier analysis of approximately 590 of the donors, a V segment was called functional when productive rearrangements were above 56.7%, and segregating when the standard deviation between donors exceeded 5%. A statistical classification framework was built to diagnose cytomegalovirus status from the catalog of TCR beta chain sequences. A later analysis assigned V and J genes by comparing TCR nucleotide sequences with IMGT/GENE-DB human TR gene sequences. A later analysis assigned CDR3 sequences and most-parsimonious VDJ recombination scenarios with the TCRdist pipeline. In a later analysis, each TCR beta chain was defined by its CDR3 amino acid sequence together with its V-gene family, and reads lacking a unique V-gene family were excluded. As a way to deal with suspected cross-contamination and a sequencing artifact, a later analysis dropped hundreds of nucleotide sequences that were highly shared and had low generation probability. For each public chain, a later analysis derived a clonal expansion index from normalized ranks of inferred template counts within each repertoire. Generation probabilities in a later analysis came from a VDJ recombination model fitted to out-of-frame rearrangements, and those results were checked against IGoR. Hypergeometric tests were used in a later analysis to score TCR-TCR, TCR-HLA and TCR-CMV co-occurrence, with a repertoire-size bias correction applied to the TCR pairs. False discovery rates were estimated in a later analysis by permuting HLA or CMV assignments 20 times. In a later analysis, co-occurring TCRs were grouped with DBSCAN, and TCRdist sequence similarity was added when clustering was performed within HLA-allele-positive subsets. Repertoires with fewer than 30,000 or more than 120,000 public chains, plus five repertoires with anomalous nucleotide sharing, were excluded from co-occurrence clustering. Drawn from immuneACCESS, this table holds only the in-frame rearrangements with V and J called that TCRdb kept. Clones are partly lost; checked studies trace under half to an unresolved V gene and leave the rest unexplained. V and J calls plus clone size are reproduced from that table; the DNA served to infer D and trimming. This sample has under 200,000 clones in its table, and 80% to 90% of those were observed once. Of the sample, roughly 10% is held by the ten largest clones.

In total, over 600 healthy bone marrow donors made up the cohort. At the time of sampling, all cohort members were nominally healthy, though unrecorded immune exposures were likely present. The donor tested CMV seropositive and was one of the 289 seropositive cohort members. A peripheral blood sample was collected from each donor, and TCR beta sequencing was performed on peripheral blood mononuclear cells. The Qiagen DNeasy Blood Extraction Kit was used to extract genomic DNA from the blood cell samples. The chain uses TRBV6-5 and TRBJ1-1, with 9 bases aligning to TRBD1. The TCR comes from a man aged 18 to 29 in good health and CMV-seropositive. Input material: PBMCs. The CDR3 protein sequence reads: CASSKQGARGTEAFF. The DNA reads TGTGCCAGCAGCAAACAGGGGGCCAGGGGGACTGAAGCTTTCTTT.